The entry below describes one T cell receptor (beta chain). Under the authors' procedure: The assay estimated nucleated cells by amplifying reference gene primers. Using immunoSEQ multiplex PCR, the repertoire was profiled, and TCRdb retains in-frame clones only, with some absent. That table supplies the V and J calls and clone size; D and trimming were determined from the DNA. Of 4,900 or so clones in the sample, 73% are singletons; the top ten hold about 37%. This specimen comes from a study of blood T cell repertoires in COVID-19. Study overall: Sources were T cells, B-cell-depleted T cells, or PBMCs; the material itself was cDNA or gDNA.

The V and J ends lost 3 bases and 3 bases respectively, with 6 bases between them. The CDR3 is 12 amino acids. The sequence came from a human donor in a cohort sampled during active COVID-19. Sequenced material: peripheral blood. This chain joins TRBV12-3 or TRBV12-4 and TRBJ2-7; D is unresolved. This CDR3 is CASSFIGYEQYF. The DNA of the CDR3 is TGTGCCAGCAGTTTTATCGGCTACGAGCAGTACTTC.